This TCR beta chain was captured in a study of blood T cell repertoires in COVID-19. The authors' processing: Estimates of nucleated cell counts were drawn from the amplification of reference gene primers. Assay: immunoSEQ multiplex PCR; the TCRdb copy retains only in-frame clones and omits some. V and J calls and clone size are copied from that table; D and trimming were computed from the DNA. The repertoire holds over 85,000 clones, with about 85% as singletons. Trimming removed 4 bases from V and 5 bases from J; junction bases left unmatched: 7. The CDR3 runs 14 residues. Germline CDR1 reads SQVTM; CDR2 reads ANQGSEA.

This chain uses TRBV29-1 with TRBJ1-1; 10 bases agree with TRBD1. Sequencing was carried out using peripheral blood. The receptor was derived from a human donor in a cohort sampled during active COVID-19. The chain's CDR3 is CSVGRDRGVTEAFF. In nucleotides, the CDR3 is TGCAGCGTTGGGCGGGACAGGGGTGTAACTGAAGCTTTCTTT.